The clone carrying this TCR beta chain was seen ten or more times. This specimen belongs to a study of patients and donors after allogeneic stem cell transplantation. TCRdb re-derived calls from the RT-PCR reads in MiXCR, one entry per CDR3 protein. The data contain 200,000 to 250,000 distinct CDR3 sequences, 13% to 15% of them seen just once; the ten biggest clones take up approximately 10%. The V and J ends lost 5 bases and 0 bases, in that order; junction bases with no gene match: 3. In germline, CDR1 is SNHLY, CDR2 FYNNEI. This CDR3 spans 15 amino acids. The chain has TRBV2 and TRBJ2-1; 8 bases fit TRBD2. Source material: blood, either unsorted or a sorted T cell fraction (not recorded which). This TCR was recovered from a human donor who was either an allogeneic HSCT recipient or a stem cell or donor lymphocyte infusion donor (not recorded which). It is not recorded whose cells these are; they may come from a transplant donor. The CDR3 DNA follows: TGTGCCAGCAGTTCTCTAGCGGGCTCCTACAATGAGCAGTTCTTC. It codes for CASSSLAGSYNEQFF.